This record concerns one T cell receptor beta chain sequence. Its antigen is currently not known. Nothing much larger sits one base from this clone, and base qualities are not available. This specimen belongs to a study of CD8+CD57+ T cells in acquired aplastic anemia listed by TCRdb under 2018. For context, the study as a whole: DNA extracted from sorted CD4+ and CD8+ cells had a mean of approximately 3.5 ug, with a range of about 0.19 to 30 ug. CD8+CD57+ expansion was defined as a frequency above the mean frequency observed in healthy subjects.

TCR beta VDJ combination and CDR3 sequence profiling used genomic DNA as the template. TCR repertoire sequencing was run on an Illumina HiSeq 2000. Turning to the authors' computational methods: Repertoire assessment relied on Simpson's diversity index, CDR3 size and DJ length profiles, and TRBV/TRBJ rearrangement plots. The most abundant DNA sequence in the deep sequencing data was defined as the immunodominant clone. CDR3 amino acid sequences were checked for sharing between subjects and were compared against published repertoires and the VDJdb database. The public sequencing data were trimmed at Q25 with fastp and processed into clonotypes with MiXCR by TCRdb, which kept only in-frame beta chains. Records with the same CDR3 protein are collapsed into one entry carrying the most frequent genes and DNA. The V and J calls and clone size come from TCRdb's table, not from the authors' own analysis. In all, the sample holds 160,000 or so distinct CDR3 sequences, and around 47% of those were seen once. Of the sample, roughly 3.5% is held by the ten largest clones.

The CDR3, cysteine through phenylalanine, is 12 amino acids long. This entry keeps only the CDR3 DNA: 36 bases, framed from base 1. V is cut by 3 bases and J by 5 bases, and the space between the germline ends is 8 bases. Taken from the germline V gene, the CDR1 and CDR2 loops are SGHTA and FQGNSA. Study-wide conclusions, independent of this receptor: No significant difference in CD8+ Simpson's diversity was found between patients and healthy controls (P=0.060). Although 25 to 30 CD8+ CDR3 sequences were shared by patients and controls, these sequences appeared highly expressed in patients and within the immunodominant clones of patients.

Expansion of CD8+CD57+ cells had been shown by flow cytometry in the patients chosen for sequencing. Every patient had a diagnosis of severe acquired aplastic anemia based on International Study of Aplastic Anemia and Agranulocytosis and Camitta criteria. No therapy had been received by the patients at the time of blood sampling. The study deep-sequenced TCR repertoires of sorted CD4+ and CD8+ blood T cells from severe aplastic anemia patients and healthy subjects. Patients were enrolled under clinicaltrials.gov protocols 00001620, 01623167, 00001397, 00071045, 00081523 and 00961064 in the USA. Ficoll-Paque density gradient centrifugation was used to isolate peripheral blood mononuclear cells. Before DNA was extracted, CD4+ and CD8+ T cells were sorted using either FACS or magnetic beads.

This clonotype was sampled from a human donor with aplastic anemia. The rearranged segments are TRBV7-2 and TRBJ2-7; perhaps TRBD1 is the D gene, with 6 bases matching. The source material was sorted CD4+, CD8+, or CD8+CD57+ T cells (not recorded which) from PBMCs. The sequenced DNA: TGTGCCAGCAGCTTTACAGGGAACGAGCAGTACTTC. Its protein is CASSFTGNEQYF. Where the CDR3 stops, the reference TRBV7-2 and TRBJ2-7 genes take over; the full variable domain is GAGVSQSPSNKVTEKGKDVELRCDPISGHTALYWYRQSLGQGLEFLIYFQGNSAPDKSGLPSDRFSAERTGGSVSTLTIQRTQQEDSAVYLCASSFTGNEQYFGPGTRLTVT.